One sample yielded the 18 T cell receptor beta chains listed below, sequenced in a study of HIV-infected patients and healthy controls. Reverse transcription used approximately 500 ng RNA and constant-region primers for alpha and beta. Alpha and beta chain libraries were made separately by chain-specific third strand synthesis with multiplexing indices. TCRdb fed the 5' RACE reads into MiXCR, producing one record per CDR3 protein. The sample contains some 6,600 distinct CDR3 sequences, under 11% of which appear only once. Roughly three months, about 14 weeks, into antiretroviral therapy, follow-up blood was collected. No cell fractionation was done, so the repertoire covers all unsorted peripheral blood T cells. The specimen was blood, collected during antiretroviral therapy. Every receptor here comes from an adult with HIV infection.

By sample fraction, this clonotype is medium-sized. V gene TRBV27 combines with J gene TRBJ2-1; D call uncertain. The ends were cut back, 11 bases at V and 9 bases at J, with 8 bases in the middle. The CDR3 is 9 amino acids. Germline V gives CDR1 MNHEY, CDR2 SMNVEV (reference sequence). The CDR3 sequence is CASKCEQFF. CDR3 bases: TGTGCCTCAAAATGTGAGCAGTTCTTC.

This clonotype was counted many times. V gene TRBV19 combines with J gene TRBJ2-3; D is tentatively TRBD1 or TRBD2 (6 bases each). The CDR3 length is 13 residues. The germline V and J ends were trimmed by 7 bases and 5 bases, with 13 bases remaining between them. CDR1 is LNHDA, CDR2 SQIVND, per germline (reference sequence). CDR3 nucleotides: TGTGCCAGTAATCCAAGGGGGGAAGATACGCAGTATTTT. Protein: CASNPRGEDTQYF.

This clonotype is categorized as medium-sized. The chain recombines TRBV12-3 or TRBV12-4 with TRBJ1-2, with 8 positions matching TRBD1. V dropped 6 bases and J dropped 7; count of bases not matched to a gene: 10. The CDR3 runs to 14 residues. The CDR3 loop reads CASRMTGELGGYTF. The CDR3, as DNA: TGTGCCAGCAGAATGACAGGGGAGCTGGGTGGCTACACCTTC.

This clonotype was seen more than once but under ten times. The rearrangement links TRBV19 to TRBJ2-7; 9 bases align to TRBD1. V shed 5 bases, J shed 0 bases, and the junction held 5 bases outside the gene matches. The CDR3 contains 15 residues. Germline V gene sequence: CDR1 LNHDA, CDR2 SQIVND (reference sequence). The CDR3 nucleotides read TGTGCCAGTAGTTTCGGGACAGGGTTCTCCTACGAGCAGTACTTC. Its translation is CASSFGTGFSYEQYF.

Only a few counts were recorded for this clonotype. V and J are TRBV3-1 and TRBJ1-5; 9 nucleotides agree with TRBD1. The CDR3 has 15 residues. Germline loops: CDR1 LGHDT, CDR2 YNNKEL (reference sequence). With V trimmed by 4 bases and J by 8 bases, 9 bases remained unmatched. CDR3 sequence (DNA): TGTGCCAGCAGCCTGGGACAGGGCGGACGGGAGCCCCAGCATTTT. As protein: CASSLGQGGREPQHF.

This clonotype was seen ten or more times. This chain connects TRBV7-9 to TRBJ1-2; the D is unclear. V shed 4 bases and J shed 5 bases, with 17 bases lying between them. The CDR3 contains 15 residues. Germline assignment: CDR1 SEHNR and CDR2 FQNEAQ (reference sequence). The CDR3 DNA follows: TGTGCCAGCAGCTCCGCGAGAGCGGGCGGGTATGGCTACACCTTC. Translating it yields CASSSARAGGYGYTF. Variable domain in full (rest from reference TRBV7-9 and TRBJ1-2): DTGVSQNPRHKITKRGQNVTFRCDPISEHNRLYWYRQTLGQGPEFLTYFQNEAQLEKSRLLSDRFSAERPKGSFSTLEIQRTEQGDSAMYLCASSSARAGGYGYTFGSGTRLTVV.

By frequency in the sample, this clonotype is medium-sized. The V gene is TRBV11-3, the J gene TRBJ2-3, with 7 positions matching TRBD1. V was clipped by 4 bases and J by 1 base; unmatched bases: 5. In germline, CDR1 is SGHNT, CDR2 YENEEA. This CDR3 is 15 amino acids long. CDR3: CASSSGQVGTDTQYF. The CDR3 nucleotides read TGTGCCAGCAGCTCAGGACAGGTCGGCACAGATACGCAGTATTTT. Filled out from reference TRBV11-3 and TRBJ2-3, the complete variable domain reads EAGVVQSPRYKIIEKKQPVAFWCNPISGHNTLYWYLQNLGQGPELLIRYENEEAVDDSQLPKDRFSAERLKGVDSTLKIQPAELGDSAVYLCASSSGQVGTDTQYFGPGTRLTVL.

This clonotype was seen repeatedly, ten times or more. J is TRBJ1-5 and V is TRBV12-3 or TRBV12-4; TRBD1 aligns across 9 bases. V shed 3 bases and J 6 bases; nucleotides not matched to a gene: 9. The CDR3 length is 16 residues. The CDR3 reads CASSFTAGTGSQPQHF. In DNA, the CDR3 is TGTGCCAGCAGTTTCACCGCCGGGACAGGGAGTCAGCCCCAGCATTTT.

The rearrangement joins TRBV10-3 to TRBJ2-7; D ambiguous. The CDR3 runs 17 residues. Trimming pared 6 bases from V and 3 bases from J, leaving 24 bases between. Germline V gene sequence: CDR1 ENHRY, CDR2 SYGVKD. CDR3 protein: CAISRPPGSSANYEQYF. CDR3 coding DNA: TGTGCCATCAGCCGCCCACCCGGGTCGAGTGCCAACTACGAGCAGTACTTC.

This clonotype was seen a few times. The rearrangement joins TRBV27 to TRBJ1-5, with a possible D match to TRBD1 (5 bases). CDR3 length equals 13 residues. Trimming removed 4 bases at V and 7 bases at J, with 11 bases between. Germline CDR1 is MNHEY and CDR2 is SMNVEV (reference sequence). CDR3 coding DNA: TGTGCCAGCAGTTACCTGGGGGAGCAGCCCCAGCATTTT. Translating it yields CASSYLGEQPQHF.

The sample holds many counts of this clonotype. The chain carries TRBV15 and TRBJ2-5, with D hard to call. Deletions cut 4 bases from V and 4 bases from J, with 19 bases between. This CDR3 is 16 amino acids long. Germline-derived CDR1 and CDR2 are LNHNV and YYDKDF (reference sequence). The CDR3: CATSTPPLGPTETQYF. The DNA of the CDR3 is TGTGCCACCAGCACCCCCCCGCTTGGTCCCACAGAGACCCAGTACTTC.

This clonotype was observed many times. The chain uses TRBV7-2 and TRBJ1-3; perhaps TRBD1 as D (5 bases). Germline CDR1 is SGHTA and CDR2 is FQGNSA. Trimming took off 5 bases at V and 4 bases at J, with 24 bases between the two ends. This CDR3 is 18 amino acids long. The CDR3 sequence: CASSLTGGLGRPGNTIYF. The CDR3 DNA sequence: TGTGCCAGCAGCCTGACTGGGGGTTTGGGAAGGCCCGGAAACACCATATATTTT.

This clonotype is labeled as medium-sized. The rearrangement uses TRBV6-2 or TRBV6-3 and TRBJ2-1; D gene uncertain. V lost 2 bases and J lost 7, with 6 bases in between. The CDR3 loop spans 12 amino acids. Per germline, CDR1 MNHEY and CDR2 SVGEGT. CDR3 sequence: CASSYPKNEQFF. CDR3 sequence (DNA): TGTGCCAGCAGTTACCCCAAAAATGAGCAGTTCTTC.

This clonotype was seen only a few times. This rearrangement joins TRBV20-1 to TRBJ1-4; TRBD1 aligns across 7 bases. Trimming cost V 6 bases and J 4 bases; bases outside gene matches: 5. Germline V gives CDR1 DFQATT, CDR2 SNEGSKA (reference sequence). The CDR3 runs 13 residues. The CDR3 DNA is TGCAGTGCCCATACAGGGGTTAATGAAAAACTGTTTTTT. This gives the protein CSAHTGVNEKLFF.

This clonotype counts as medium-sized. The V gene is TRBV7-9, the J gene TRBJ2-3, with a possible D match to TRBD1 (6 bases). Trimming left V 5 bases short and J 3 bases short, with 9 bases between. Germline loops: CDR1 SEHNR, CDR2 FQNEAQ (reference sequence). The CDR3 is 13 amino acids. The CDR3 loop is CASSIGTTDTQYF. The CDR3 nucleotides are TGTGCCAGCAGCATTGGGACAACAGATACGCAGTATTTT.

This clonotype is labeled medium-sized. The chain joins TRBV3-1 to TRBJ2-2; TRBD2 might be the D (6 bases). The CDR3 length is 17 residues. The V and J ends lost 2 bases and 1 base respectively, with 14 bases between them. The germline gives CDR1 LGHDT, CDR2 YNNKEL (reference sequence). The CDR3 DNA reads TGTGCCAGCAGCCAACTTGGGACTCCTGTGAACACCGGGGAGCTGTTTTTT. Its protein is CASSQLGTPVNTGELFF.

In its sample, this clonotype was seen a few times. The chain combines TRBV7-2 with TRBJ2-5, with D uncertain. The CDR3 length is 14 residues. The V end was cut by 3 bases, the J end by 1 base, with 9 bases between. The germline V gene has CDR1 SGHTA and CDR2 FQGNSA. For the CDR3, the DNA is TGTGCCAGCAGCTTTTATGGGCCCCAAGAGACCCAGTACTTC. Translation gives CASSFYGPQETQYF.

This clonotype was seen ten or more times. The chain couples TRBV12-3 or TRBV12-4 to TRBJ2-5, with D perhaps matching TRBD1 (6 bases). V was cut by 6 bases and J by 4 bases, with 18 bases left in between. This CDR3 is 15 amino acids long. CDR3 sequence reads: CASSANRAARETQYF. The CDR3 DNA sequence: TGTGCCAGCAGCGCGAACAGGGCCGCACGAGAGACCCAGTACTTC.